This TCR beta chain was found in a study of control samples from healthy donors and cancer patients. Germline CDR1 reads SGHTA; CDR2 reads FQGTGA. This CDR3 has 15 residues. Trimming at V came to 5 bases and at J to 0 bases, leaving 6 bases not matched to a gene. TCRdb keeps only in-frame clones here, not all; method: immunoSEQ multiplex PCR. The sample includes about 51,000 clones, roughly 90% seen only once; the top ten take 40%. Sequencing was done on a sample of PBMCs. J is TRBJ1-2 and V is TRBV7-3; 7 bases agree with TRBD1. This clonotype originated in a man between 50 and 59 years old with head and neck cancer. CDR3 loop: CASSPTGTANYGYTF. CDR3 DNA: TGTGCCAGCAGCCCAACCGGGACAGCTAACTATGGCTACACCTTC.